The present TCR beta chain was sequenced within a study of blood T cell repertoires in COVID-19. The table came from immunoSEQ multiplex PCR; TCRdb's copy has only in-frame clones and leaves some out. The sample lists about 240,000 clones, 83% occurring once. CDR1 is SGHRS and CDR2 is YFSETQ in the germline V gene. The CDR3 sequence is 16 residues long. Trimming stripped 4 bases from V and 5 bases from J, with 21 bases between. The gene calls are TRBV5-1 and TRBJ2-5; possible D gene TRBD2, 6 bases. This TCR derives from a woman aged 40 to 49 who had been exposed to COVID-19. The specimen was PBMCs or T cells enriched from blood (not recorded which). CDR3 amino acids: CASSQSPTGVGETQYF. In DNA form, the CDR3 reads TGCGCCAGCAGCCAGTCCCCTACGGGGGTAGGGGAGACCCAGTACTTC.